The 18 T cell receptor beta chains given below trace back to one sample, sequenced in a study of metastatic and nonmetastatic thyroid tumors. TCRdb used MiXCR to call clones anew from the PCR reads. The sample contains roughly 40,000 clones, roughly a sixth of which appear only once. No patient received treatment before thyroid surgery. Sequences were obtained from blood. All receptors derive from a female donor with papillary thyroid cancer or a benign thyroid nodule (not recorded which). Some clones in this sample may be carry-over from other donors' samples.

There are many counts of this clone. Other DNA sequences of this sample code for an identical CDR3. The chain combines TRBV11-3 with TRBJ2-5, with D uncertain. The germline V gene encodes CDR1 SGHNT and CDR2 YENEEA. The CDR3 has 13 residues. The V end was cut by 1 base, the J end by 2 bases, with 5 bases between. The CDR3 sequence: CASSLGAQETQYF. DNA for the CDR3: TGTGCCAGCAGCTTAGGGGCTCAAGAGACCCAGTACTTC.

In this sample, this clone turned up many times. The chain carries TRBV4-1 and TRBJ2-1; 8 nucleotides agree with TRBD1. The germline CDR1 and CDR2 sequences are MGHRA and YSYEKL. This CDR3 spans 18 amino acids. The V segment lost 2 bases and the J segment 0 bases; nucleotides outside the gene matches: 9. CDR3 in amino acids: CASSQRDRGMGSYNEQFF. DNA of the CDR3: TGCGCCAGCAGCCAAAGAGACAGGGGAATGGGCTCCTACAATGAGCAGTTCTTC.

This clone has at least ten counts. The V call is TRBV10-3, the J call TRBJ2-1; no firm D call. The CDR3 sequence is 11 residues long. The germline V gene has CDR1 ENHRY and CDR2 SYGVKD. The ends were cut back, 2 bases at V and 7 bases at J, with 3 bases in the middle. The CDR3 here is CAISEVNEQFF. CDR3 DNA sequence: TGTGCCATCAGTGAGGTAAATGAGCAGTTCTTC.

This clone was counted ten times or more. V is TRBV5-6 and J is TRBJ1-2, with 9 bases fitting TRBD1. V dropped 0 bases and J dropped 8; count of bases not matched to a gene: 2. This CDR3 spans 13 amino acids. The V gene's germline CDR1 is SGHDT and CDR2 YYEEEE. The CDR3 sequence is CASSLGQGEGYTF. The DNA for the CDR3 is TGTGCCAGCAGCTTGGGACAGGGGGAGGGCTACACCTTC.

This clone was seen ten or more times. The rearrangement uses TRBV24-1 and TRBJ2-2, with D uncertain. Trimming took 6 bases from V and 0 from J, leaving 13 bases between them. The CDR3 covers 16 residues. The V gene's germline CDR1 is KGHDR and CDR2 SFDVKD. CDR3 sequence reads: CATSKSPPSNTGELFF. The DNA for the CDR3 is TGTGCCACCAGTAAGTCCCCCCCCTCGAACACCGGGGAGCTGTTTTTT.

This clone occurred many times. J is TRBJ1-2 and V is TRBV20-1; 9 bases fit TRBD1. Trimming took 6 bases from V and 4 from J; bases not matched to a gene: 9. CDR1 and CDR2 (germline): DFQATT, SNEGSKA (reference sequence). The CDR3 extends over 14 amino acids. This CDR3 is CSAHPGTGTYGYTF. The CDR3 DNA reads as TGCAGTGCACATCCCGGGACAGGGACCTATGGCTACACCTTC.

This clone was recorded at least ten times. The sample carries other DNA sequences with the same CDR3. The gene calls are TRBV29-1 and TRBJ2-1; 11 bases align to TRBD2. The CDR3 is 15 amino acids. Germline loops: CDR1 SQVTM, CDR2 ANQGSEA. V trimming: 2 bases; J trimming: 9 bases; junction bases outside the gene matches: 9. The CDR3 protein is CSVEPRLAGGGEQFF. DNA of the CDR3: TGCAGCGTTGAACCTCGTCTAGCGGGGGGTGGTGAGCAGTTCTTC.

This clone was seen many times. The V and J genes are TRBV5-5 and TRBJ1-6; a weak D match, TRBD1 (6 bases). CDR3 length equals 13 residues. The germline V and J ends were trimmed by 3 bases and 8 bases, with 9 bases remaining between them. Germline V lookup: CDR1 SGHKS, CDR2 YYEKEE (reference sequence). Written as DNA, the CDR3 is TGTGCCAGCAGCTGGGACATTGATTCACCCCTCCACTTT. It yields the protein CASSWDIDSPLHF.

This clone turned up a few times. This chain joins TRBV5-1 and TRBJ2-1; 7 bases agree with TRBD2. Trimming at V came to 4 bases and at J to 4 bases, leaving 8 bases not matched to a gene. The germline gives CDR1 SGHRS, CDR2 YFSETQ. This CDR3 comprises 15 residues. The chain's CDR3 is CASSPGWGGYNEQFF. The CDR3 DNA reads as TGCGCCAGCAGCCCGGGGTGGGGAGGGTACAATGAGCAGTTCTTC. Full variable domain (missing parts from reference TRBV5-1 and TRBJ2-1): KAGVTQTPRYLIKTRGQQVTLSCSPISGHRSVSWYQQTPGQGLQFLFEYFSETQRNKGNFPGRFSGRQFSNSRSEMNVSTLELGDSALYLCASSPGWGGYNEQFFGPGTRLTVL.

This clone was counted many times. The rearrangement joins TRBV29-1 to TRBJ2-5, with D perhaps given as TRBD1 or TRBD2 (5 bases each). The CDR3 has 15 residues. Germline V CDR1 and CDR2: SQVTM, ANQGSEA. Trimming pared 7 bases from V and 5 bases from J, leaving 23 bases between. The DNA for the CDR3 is TGCAGCGCCCTAGAGGGGCCAGGTGTTTTCGAGACCCAGTACTTC. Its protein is CSALEGPGVFETQYF.

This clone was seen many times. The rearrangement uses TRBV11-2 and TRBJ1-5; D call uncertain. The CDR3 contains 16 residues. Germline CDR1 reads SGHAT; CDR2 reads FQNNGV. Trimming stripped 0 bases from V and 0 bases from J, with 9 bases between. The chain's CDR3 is CASSLEGRGSNQPQHF. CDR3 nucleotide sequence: TGTGCCAGCAGCTTAGAGGGTCGGGGTAGCAATCAGCCCCAGCATTTT.

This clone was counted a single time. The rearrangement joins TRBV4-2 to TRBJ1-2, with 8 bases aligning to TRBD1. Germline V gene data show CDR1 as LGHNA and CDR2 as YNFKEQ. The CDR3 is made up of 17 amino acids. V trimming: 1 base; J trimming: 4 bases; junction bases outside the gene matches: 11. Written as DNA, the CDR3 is TGTGCCAGCAGCCAAGGGGAGACAGGGGCATACGGCTATGGCTACACCTTC. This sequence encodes CASSQGETGAYGYGYTF.

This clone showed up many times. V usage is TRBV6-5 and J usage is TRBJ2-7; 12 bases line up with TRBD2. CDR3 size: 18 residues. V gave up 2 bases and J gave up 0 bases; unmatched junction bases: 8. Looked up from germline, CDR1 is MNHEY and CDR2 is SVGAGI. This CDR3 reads CASSYAGLAGSYSYEQYF. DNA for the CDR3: TGTGCCAGCAGTTACGCCGGACTAGCGGGGAGCTACTCCTACGAGCAGTACTTC.

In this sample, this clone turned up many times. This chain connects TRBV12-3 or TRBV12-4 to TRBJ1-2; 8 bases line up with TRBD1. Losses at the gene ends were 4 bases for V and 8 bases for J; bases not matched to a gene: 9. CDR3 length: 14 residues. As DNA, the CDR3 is TGTGCCAGCAGTTACCAACAGGGGGGAAAGGGCTACACCTTC. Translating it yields CASSYQQGGKGYTF.

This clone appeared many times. The DNA of the CDR3 is TGTGCCAGCAGTTCAACCGACAGGGTTAAGCCTGAAGCTTTCTTT. Its protein product is CASSSTDRVKPEAFF. V gene TRBV28 combines with J gene TRBJ1-1, with 7 bases lining up with TRBD1. This CDR3 region has 15 residues. J gave up 6 bases and V 4 bases, and 11 bases lay outside the gene matches. Per the germline V gene, CDR1 is MDHEN and CDR2 is SYDVKM. Variable domain in full (rest from reference TRBV28 and TRBJ1-1): DVKVTQSSRYLVKRTGEKVFLECVQDMDHENMFWYRQDPGLGLRLIYFSYDVKMKEKGDIPEGYSVSREKKERFSLILESASTNQTSMYLCASSSTDRVKPEAFFGQGTRLTVV.

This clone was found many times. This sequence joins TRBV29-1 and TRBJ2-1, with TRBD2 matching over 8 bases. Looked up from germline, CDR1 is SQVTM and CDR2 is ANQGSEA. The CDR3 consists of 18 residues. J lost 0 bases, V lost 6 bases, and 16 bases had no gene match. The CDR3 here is CSVRTTSGTLSSYNEQFF. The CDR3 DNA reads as TGCAGCGTCCGCACCACTAGCGGAACACTGAGCTCCTACAATGAGCAGTTCTTC.

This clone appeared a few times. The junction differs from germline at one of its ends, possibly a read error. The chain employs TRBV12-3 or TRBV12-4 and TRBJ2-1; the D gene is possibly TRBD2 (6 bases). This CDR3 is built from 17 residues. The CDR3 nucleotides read TGTGCCAGCATTACCTCCTTAACGGGGGTCTCCTACAGTGAGCAGTTCTTC. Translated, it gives CASITSLTGVSYSEQFF.

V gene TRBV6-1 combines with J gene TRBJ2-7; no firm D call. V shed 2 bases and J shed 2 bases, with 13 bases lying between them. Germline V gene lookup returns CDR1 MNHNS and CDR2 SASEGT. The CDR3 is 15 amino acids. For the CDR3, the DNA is TGTGCCAGCAGTGAACGGCGACGAGTTCCCTACGAGCAGTACTTC. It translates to CASSERRRVPYEQYF.